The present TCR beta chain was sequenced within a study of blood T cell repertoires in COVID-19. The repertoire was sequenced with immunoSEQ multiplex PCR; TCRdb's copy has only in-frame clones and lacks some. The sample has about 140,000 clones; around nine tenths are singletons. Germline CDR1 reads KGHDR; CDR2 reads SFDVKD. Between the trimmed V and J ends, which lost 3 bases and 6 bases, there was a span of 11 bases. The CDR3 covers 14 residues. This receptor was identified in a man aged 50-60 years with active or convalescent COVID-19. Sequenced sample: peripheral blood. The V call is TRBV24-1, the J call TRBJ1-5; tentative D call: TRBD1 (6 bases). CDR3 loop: CATSDPGAGQPQHF. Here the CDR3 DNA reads TGTGCCACCAGTGATCCAGGGGCGGGTCAGCCCCAGCATTTT.